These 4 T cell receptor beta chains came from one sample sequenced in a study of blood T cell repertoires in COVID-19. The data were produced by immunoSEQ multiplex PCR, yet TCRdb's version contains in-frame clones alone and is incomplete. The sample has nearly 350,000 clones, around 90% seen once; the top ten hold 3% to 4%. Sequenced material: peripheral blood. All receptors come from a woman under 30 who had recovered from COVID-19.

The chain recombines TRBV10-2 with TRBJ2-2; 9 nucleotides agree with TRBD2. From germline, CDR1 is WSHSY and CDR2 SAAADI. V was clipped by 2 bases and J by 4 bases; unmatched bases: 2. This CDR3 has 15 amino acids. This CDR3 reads CASSESGRSTGELFF. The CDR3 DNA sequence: TGCGCCAGCAGTGAGAGCGGGAGGTCCACCGGGGAGCTGTTTTTT.

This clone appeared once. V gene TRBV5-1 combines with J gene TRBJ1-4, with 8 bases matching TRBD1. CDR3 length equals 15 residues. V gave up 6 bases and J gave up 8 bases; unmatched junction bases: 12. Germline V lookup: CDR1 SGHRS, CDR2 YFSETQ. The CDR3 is CASNYLGQGGEKLFF. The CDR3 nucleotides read TGCGCCAGCAACTATCTAGGACAGGGCGGGGAAAAACTGTTTTTT.

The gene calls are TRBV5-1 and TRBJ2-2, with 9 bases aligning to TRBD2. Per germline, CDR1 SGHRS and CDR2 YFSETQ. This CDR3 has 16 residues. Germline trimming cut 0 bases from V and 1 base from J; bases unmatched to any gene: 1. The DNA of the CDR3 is TGCGCCAGCAGCTTGGTTAGCGGGGGGAACACCGGGGAGCTGTTTTTT. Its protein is CASSLVSGGNTGELFF.

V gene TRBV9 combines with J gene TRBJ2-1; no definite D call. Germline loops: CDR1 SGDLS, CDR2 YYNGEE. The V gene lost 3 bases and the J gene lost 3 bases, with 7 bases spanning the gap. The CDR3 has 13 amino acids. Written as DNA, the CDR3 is TGTGCCAGCAGCGCTTGGCACTACAATGAGCAGTTCTTC. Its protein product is CASSAWHYNEQFF.